The rows below give T cell receptor beta chains drawn from one sample of a study of a mutant IDH1 vaccine in newly diagnosed glioma. TCRdb keeps only in-frame clones here, not all; method: immunoSEQ multiplex PCR. This table holds 30,000 to 40,000 clones, about 73% found once. Here the sequenced sample was PBMCs, taken from a glioma patient treated with radiotherapy, temozolomide or both. These receptors came from a man aged 40-50 years with glioma. Some clones in this sample may be carry-over from other donors' samples. The CDR3 runs from the conserved cysteine through the conserved F or W. Each record gives: clone size, D gene, V gene, J gene, CDR3 DNA, CDR3 protein. D genes are given only for firm matches. Some rows mark clone size as missing; the rest say once, few, many or name a class of expanded clone.

.	.	TRBV10-2	TRBJ1-2	TGCGCCAGCAGTGGTCCGGGGTCTCGTGGCTACACCTTC	CASSGPGSRGYTF
.	TRBD1	TRBV10-3	TRBJ1-6	TGTGCCACCGCGACAGGGGTGGATAATTCACCCCTCCACTTT	CATATGVDNSPLHF
few	.	TRBV4-3	TRBJ1-2	TGCGCCAGCAGCCAAGATTTGGGGGCAAGGGGCTACACCTTC	CASSQDLGARGYTF
.	.	TRBV7-2	TRBJ1-1	TGTGCCAGCAGCTTATGGGGAAGGGGCAGGGACACTGAAGCTTTCTTT	CASSLWGRGRDTEAFF
.	.	TRBV11-3	TRBJ2-1	TGTGCCAGCAGCTTAGGACTCTACAATGAGCAGTTCTTC	CASSLGLYNEQFF
.	TRBD1	TRBV5-1	TRBJ2-3	TGCGCCAGCAAGACCCGGACAGGGCTGGCAGATACGCAGTATTTT	CASKTRTGLADTQYF
few	TRBD2	TRBV12-5	TRBJ2-7	TGTGCTAGTGGTATGGCCGGGACTAGCGTCCCCTACGAGCAGTACTTC	CASGMAGTSVPYEQYF
.	.	TRBV9	TRBJ1-1	TGTGCCAGCAGCGTAGTAGACAGCGGCAACACTGAAGCTTTCTTT	CASSVVDSGNTEAFF
.	.	TRBV7-4	TRBJ1-5	TGTGCCAGCAGCTTAGTCGGTCCGGGACTCAAGATGGGTAGCAATCAGCCCCAGCATTTT	CASSLVGPGLKMGSNQPQHF
.	TRBD1	TRBV10-1	TRBJ1-1	TGCGCCAGCAGCGACAGGGTTGGGGGCTCCAACACTGAAGCTTTCTTT	CASSDRVGGSNTEAFF
.	TRBD2	TRBV30	TRBJ2-5	TGTGCCTGGAGTGTACGACTAGCGCGCGGGTTTATTATTAAGGAGACCCAGTACTTC	CAWSVRLARGFIIKETQYF
.	.	TRBV9	TRBJ2-7	TGTGCCAGCAGCGTAGTGGCTTCAACCTACGAGCAGTACTTC	CASSVVASTYEQYF
.	TRBD2	TRBV7-2	TRBJ2-3	TGTGCCAGCAGCCCCCGGGGGGGGGCGATAGATACGCAGTATTTT	CASSPRGGAIDTQYF
.	.	TRBV7-2	TRBJ2-7	TGTGCCAGCAGCTTAGGACCTTCCTACGAGCAGTACTTC	CASSLGPSYEQYF
.	.	TRBV7-7	TRBJ2-3	TGTGCTAGCAGCCCCCAAGCCGTGGGCATACATACGCAGTATTTT	CASSPQAVGIHTQYF
.	.	TRBV30	TRBJ1-1	TGTGCCTGGAGTCCTCCGGAGTGGACTGAAGCTTTCTTT	CAWSPPEWTEAFF
.	TRBD1	TRBV5-1	TRBJ2-5	TGCGCCAGCCGGGACAGCAAAGAGACCCAGTACTTC	CASRDSKETQYF
.	TRBD1	TRBV7-8	TRBJ2-7	TGTGCCAGCAGCCCAAGGGCAGGGGGCTACGAGCAGTACTTC	CASSPRAGGYEQYF
once	.	TRBV5-1	TRBJ1-1	TGCGCCAGCGCCACAATCCAAGGGAACACTGAAGCTTTCTTT	CASATIQGNTEAFF
.	.	TRBV5-6	TRBJ2-7	TGTGCCAGCAGCCTTGGGGGGGCGACCTACGAGCAGTACTTC	CASSLGGATYEQYF
few	.	TRBV4-2	TRBJ2-7	TGTGCCAGCAGCCAAGAGGGCCGGGGCGTTTACGACGAGCAGTACTTC	CASSQEGRGVYDEQYF
.	.	TRBV27	TRBJ1-2	TGTGCCAGCAGTTTATCAAATCAGGGGTTCGGCTACACCTTC	CASSLSNQGFGYTF
once	.	TRBV28	TRBJ1-5	TGTGCCAGCAGTGCCAGTTACAATCAGCCCCAGCATTTT	CASSASYNQPQHF
.	.	TRBV19	TRBJ1-2	TGTGCCAGTAGTATGGGGGGGGCGCAGAATGGCTACACCTTC	CASSMGGAQNGYTF
.	.	TRBV10-3	TRBJ2-3	TGTGCCATCAGTGTTGGTCGGTCGGACACAGATACGCAGTATTTT	CAISVGRSDTDTQYF
.	.	TRBV4-3	TRBJ1-5	TGCGCCAGCAGCCCAGGGGCTCATAGCAATCAGCCCCAGCATTTT	CASSPGAHSNQPQHF
.	.	TRBV6-1	TRBJ1-2	TGTGCCACCACTAACTATGGCTACACCTTC	CATTNYGYTF
.	.	TRBV19	TRBJ1-1	TGTGCCAGTACCCTCGGTCCCTCGAACACTGAAGCTTTCTTT	CASTLGPSNTEAFF
.	.	TRBV29-1	TRBJ2-1	TGCAGAGTGAAGTCAGGGGTGGATGAGCAGTTCTTC	CRVKSGVDEQFF
.	.	TRBV5-1	TRBJ2-7	TGCGCCAGCAGTGGACCCGACTACGAGCAGTACTTC	CASSGPDYEQYF